This T cell receptor (beta chain) is from a study of CD8+ T cells in alopecia areata. Study conclusions and caveats: Researchers reported that TCR sharing among patients proved less clear than in mice, possibly HLA-linked.

RNA was extracted and reverse transcribed into cDNA as the sequencing template. The assay was immunoSEQ multiplex PCR, and TCRdb's table has in-frame clones only and misses some. The table has about 130,000 clones, about 50% seen once; the top ten hold around a sixth. A word on this clone: The antigen remains undetermined.

Germline V lookup: CDR1 SQVTM, CDR2 ANQGSEA. This CDR3 has 12 residues. V gave up 6 bases and J gave up 8 bases; unmatched junction bases: 3. The TCR originated in a human donor with alopecia areata. The V and J genes are TRBV29-1 and TRBJ1-4, with TRBD1 matching over 10 bases. The specimen comprised CD8+ T cells sorted from blood, sampled at week 0. CDR3 in DNA: TGCAGCGTGGGGACAGGGGCGGAAAAACTGTTTTTT. Translated: CSVGTGAEKLFF.